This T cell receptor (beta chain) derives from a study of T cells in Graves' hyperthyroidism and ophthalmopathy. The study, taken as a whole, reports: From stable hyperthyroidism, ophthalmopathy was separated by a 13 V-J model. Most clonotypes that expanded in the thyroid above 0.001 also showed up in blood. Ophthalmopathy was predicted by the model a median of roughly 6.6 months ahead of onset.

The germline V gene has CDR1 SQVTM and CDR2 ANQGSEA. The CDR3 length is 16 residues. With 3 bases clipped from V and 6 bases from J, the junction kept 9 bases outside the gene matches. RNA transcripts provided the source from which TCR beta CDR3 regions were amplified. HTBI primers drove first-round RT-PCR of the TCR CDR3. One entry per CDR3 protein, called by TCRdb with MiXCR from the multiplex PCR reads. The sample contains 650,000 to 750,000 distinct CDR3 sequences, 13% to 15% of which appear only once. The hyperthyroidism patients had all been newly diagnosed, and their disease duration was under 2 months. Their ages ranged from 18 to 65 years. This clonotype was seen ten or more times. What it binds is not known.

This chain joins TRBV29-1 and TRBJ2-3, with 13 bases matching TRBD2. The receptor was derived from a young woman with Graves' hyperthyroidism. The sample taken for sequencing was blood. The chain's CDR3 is CSVDGLAGARRDTQYF. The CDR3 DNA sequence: TGCAGCGTTGACGGACTAGCGGGAGCGAGAAGGGATACGCAGTATTTT.